Each of the 7 T cell receptor beta chains below was sequenced from the same sample in a study of OX40 agonist ivuxolimab in advanced cancers. TCRdb keeps only in-frame clones here, not all; method: immunoSEQ multiplex PCR. Among about 64,000 clones listed, approximately 92% were seen once. The sample consisted of CD4+ or CD8+ T cells sorted from blood, taken in a trial of the OX40 agonist ivuxolimab. The receptors come from an adult with an advanced solid tumor such as melanoma, head and neck, liver or kidney cancer.

The chain joins TRBV6-5 to TRBJ1-5, with D possibly matching TRBD1 (6 bases). With 6 bases removed from V and 6 bases from J, the gap between germline ends came to 15 bases. The V gene's germline CDR1 is MNHEY and CDR2 SVGAGI. This CDR3 is 14 amino acids long. CDR3 DNA: TGTGCCAGCAGGAGAAACAGGGAGGGTCAGCCCCAGCATTTT. This translates into CASRRNREGQPQHF.

V gene TRBV7-9 combines with J gene TRBJ2-7; maybe TRBD1 (6 bases). V lost 2 bases and J 3 bases, leaving 11 bases between the germline ends. There are 14 residues in the CDR3. CDR1 and CDR2 (germline): SEHNR, FQNEAQ (reference sequence). The CDR3 loop reads CASSLSPGDYEQYF. The CDR3 DNA reads TGTGCCAGCAGCTTATCCCCAGGGGACTACGAGCAGTACTTC.

V and J are TRBV28 and TRBJ2-3; 8 positions match TRBD2. With V trimmed by 5 bases and J by 3 bases, 10 bases remained unmatched. Germline V gene data show CDR1 as MDHEN and CDR2 as SYDVKM. The CDR3 length is 16 residues. CDR3 residues: CASSLRREDWTDTQYF. CDR3 bases: TGTGCCAGCAGTCTACGGCGGGAGGATTGGACAGATACGCAGTATTTT. Based on the CDR3 plus reference TRBV28 and TRBJ2-3, the full variable domain is DVKVTQSSRYLVKRTGEKVFLECVQDMDHENMFWYRQDPGLGLRLIYFSYDVKMKEKGDIPEGYSVSREKKERFSLILESASTNQTSMYLCASSLRREDWTDTQYFGPGTRLTVL.

This clone is a singleton in its sample. The genes are TRBV7-9 and TRBJ1-5; D is undetermined. Germline V gives CDR1 SEHNR, CDR2 FQNEAQ (reference sequence). Trimming took off 5 bases at V and 10 bases at J, with 15 bases between the two ends. CDR3 size: 13 residues. CDR3 nucleotides: TGTGCCAGCAGCCCCGACATTGGGCATCCCCAGCATTTT. Translating gives CASSPDIGHPQHF.

V gene TRBV2 combines with J gene TRBJ1-2; D is possibly TRBD1 (5 bases). In germline, CDR1 is SNHLY, CDR2 FYNNEI. The V and J ends lost 7 bases and 2 bases respectively, with 14 bases between them. The CDR3 runs to 14 residues. CDR3 bases: TGTGCCAGCACCGGGAGTGACAGAAACTATGGCTACACCTTC. Translating it yields CASTGSDRNYGYTF.

CDR3 amino acids: CASSPPTGDTNYEQYF. CDR3 DNA: TGTGCCAGCAGTCCCCCTACAGGGGATACTAACTACGAGCAGTACTTC. The chain combines TRBV28 with TRBJ2-7; 7 positions match TRBD1. Germline V CDR1 and CDR2: MDHEN, SYDVKM. Trimming removed 5 bases from V and 3 bases from J; junction bases left unmatched: 13. The CDR3 contains 16 residues.

This sequence joins TRBV4-1 and TRBJ1-2; D ambiguous. This CDR3 contains 17 residues. The V end was cut by 3 bases, the J end by 0 bases, with 17 bases between. Per the germline V gene, CDR1 is MGHRA and CDR2 is YSYEKL. The CDR3 DNA reads TGCGCCAGCAGCCAGGAAGTTGTTGCACGGACTAACTATGGCTACACCTTC. Amino acid sequence: CASSQEVVARTNYGYTF.